The rows below give T cell receptor beta chains drawn from one sample of a study of T cell responses to AZD1222 COVID-19 vaccine. Sequencing used immunoSEQ multiplex PCR; TCRdb keeps in-frame clones, though not all of them. Among more than 100,000 clones, roughly 86% were seen once, and the ten largest hold 3.5% to 5%. Sequenced material: peripheral blood, taken on day 0 of AZD1222 vaccination. All receptors derive from an adult in good health. Both conserved end residues are part of each CDR3. The D gene is left open where the match is weak. Part of the rows lack a size; the others show once, few, many or a class for expanded clones.

.,TRBV6-5,12,TRBJ1-1,.,TGTGCCAGCAGTTCACGGGACTCAGGATATTACTTT,CASSSRDSGYYF
.,TRBV4-1,17,TRBJ2-1,TRBD2,TGCGCCAGCAGCCAAGGGCTAGCGGGACTCTCCTACAATGAGCAGTTCTTC,CASSQGLAGLSYNEQFF
.,TRBV6-4,16,TRBJ1-4,.,TGTGCCAGCAGTGAAGAATCAGGGGCCCTAAATGAAAAACTGTTTTTT,CASSEESGALNEKLFF
.,TRBV7-9,16,TRBJ1-1,TRBD1,TGTGCCAGCAGCTCCTGGGACGGACAGGGCAACACTGAAGCTTTCTTT,CASSSWDGQGNTEAFF
.,TRBV2,15,TRBJ2-7,TRBD2,TGTGCCAGCAGTACGGGCGGGGGGTTATCCTACGAGCAGTACTTC,CASSTGGGLSYEQYF
.,TRBV6-6,14,TRBJ2-2,.,TGTGCCAGCAGTCAAAGGGACTTTGCCGGGGAGCTGTTTTTT,CASSQRDFAGELFF
.,TRBV28,16,TRBJ1-2,.,TGTGCCAGCAGTTGGGAATTACGACAGGTCTTAGATGGCTACACCTTC,CASSWELRQVLDGYTF
.,TRBV3-1/TRBV3-2,13,TRBJ1-5,.,TGTGCCAGCAGCCAAGATACTACGTCGGCCCAGCATTTT,CASSQDTTSAQHF
.,TRBV3-1/TRBV3-2,12,TRBJ2-5,.,TGTGCCAGCAGCCATGGGGAGGCGACCCAGTACTTC,CASSHGEATQYF
.,TRBV5-6,14,TRBJ1-5,.,TGTGCCAGCAGCCGAGTTTATAGCAATCAGCCCCAGCATTTT,CASSRVYSNQPQHF
.,TRBV11-2,19,TRBJ2-7,TRBD1,TGTGCCAGCAGCTTAGTTCCTATTGAAGGGACAGCAAGCTCCTACGAGCAGTACTTC,CASSLVPIEGTASSYEQYF
once,TRBV2,15,TRBJ2-7,.,TGTGCCAGCAGTGACCGGGGACTTGCCTCCTACGAGCAGTACTTC,CASSDRGLASYEQYF
.,TRBV7-9,15,TRBJ1-2,.,TGTGCCAGCAGCGCGATGGACCCGCAACTCGATGGCTACACCTTC,CASSAMDPQLDGYTF
.,TRBV5-1,19,TRBJ1-4,.,TGCGCCAGCAGCTTGGGCTTCCAGGGGCGTTTTGCAACTAATGAAAAACTGTTTTTT,CASSLGFQGRFATNEKLFF
.,TRBV12-3/TRBV12-4,12,TRBJ2-7,.,TGTGCCAGCAGTCCCGGCCCGTGGGAGCAGTACTTC,CASSPGPWEQYF
.,TRBV6-5,14,TRBJ2-7,TRBD1,TGTGCCGGTTCCGGGACAGGGTCCTCCTACGAGCAGTACTTC,CAGSGTGSSYEQYF
.,TRBV6-6,16,TRBJ2-5,TRBD2,TGTGCCAGCAGTCAGGGACTAGCGGGAGTGGGAGAGACCCAGTACTTC,CASSQGLAGVGETQYF
.,TRBV6-5,12,TRBJ1-2,.,TGTGCCAGCAGTTATGATGCCTATGGCTACACCTTC,CASSYDAYGYTF
.,TRBV11-2,12,TRBJ2-7,.,TGTGCCAGCAGCCCCGAGCGGTACGAGCAGTACTTC,CASSPERYEQYF
.,TRBV20-1,11,TRBJ1-5,.,TGCAGTGCTAGAGGTAATCAGCCCCAGCATTTT,CSARGNQPQHF
.,TRBV5-4,15,TRBJ2-3,.,TGTGCCAGCAGCGGTGCAGGGGCCAGGAGGGATACGCAGTATTTT,CASSGAGARRDTQYF
few,TRBV6-5,16,TRBJ2-7,.,TGTGCCAGCAGTTACCAACCGGGACTTACCTCCTACGAGCAGTACTTC,CASSYQPGLTSYEQYF
.,TRBV27,16,TRBJ2-7,TRBD2,TGTGCCAGCAGTCAGACGGGACTAACCTATCTCTACGAGCAGTACTTC,CASSQTGLTYLYEQYF
.,TRBV6-5,13,TRBJ2-1,TRBD2,TGTGCCAGCAGCAGAGGACTAGTCAATGAGCAGTTCTTC,CASSRGLVNEQFF
.,TRBV2,12,TRBJ1-5,.,TGTGCCAGCAGTTACAGGGAACAGCCCCAGCATTTT,CASSYREQPQHF
.,TRBV28,15,TRBJ2-7,.,TGTGCCAGCAGTCCCGGGGCGGGACAGAGCTACGAGCAGTACTTC,CASSPGAGQSYEQYF
.,TRBV28,15,TRBJ1-4,.,TGTGCCAGCAGTTTAGGGGGCACGGGGAATGAAAAACTGTTTTTT,CASSLGGTGNEKLFF
.,TRBV12-3/TRBV12-4,12,TRBJ1-4,.,TGTGCCAGCAGGACCTCAGATCTAAAACTGTTTTTT,CASRTSDLKLFF
.,TRBV12-3/TRBV12-4,12,TRBJ1-2,.,TGTGCCAGCAGTTTTGCCTCTAGTGGCTACACCTTC,CASSFASSGYTF
.,TRBV5-1,12,TRBJ2-3,.,TGCGCCAGCAGCTTGGATTGGGATACGCAGTATTTT,CASSLDWDTQYF
.,TRBV2,16,TRBJ2-5,TRBD2,TGTGCCAGCAGTGAGGGACTAGCTGGGCAGCAAGAGACCCAGTACTTC,CASSEGLAGQQETQYF
once,TRBV28,17,TRBJ2-7,.,TGTGCCAGCAGTTTACCCCAGACCCGGGGCTTAACCTACGAGCAGTACTTC,CASSLPQTRGLTYEQYF
.,TRBV7-8,17,TRBJ2-7,.,TGTGCCAGCAGCTACCCCCCCGGGGGACAGAAACTCTACGAGCAGTACTTC,CASSYPPGGQKLYEQYF
.,TRBV15,14,TRBJ1-4,TRBD1,TGTGCCACCAGCAGACAGGGGGCGCGAGAAAAACTGTTTTTT,CATSRQGAREKLFF
.,TRBV6-5,15,TRBJ2-7,TRBD2,TGTGCCAGCAGTTACTCGGCGGGAGGGCACTACGAGCAGTACTTC,CASSYSAGGHYEQYF
.,TRBV6-1,15,TRBJ2-2,.,TGTGCCAGCAGTGAACAGGGTTTTAACACCGGGGAGCTGTTTTTT,CASSEQGFNTGELFF
.,TRBV7-2,13,TRBJ2-7,TRBD2,TGTGCCAGCAGCTTCCTCGGGAGGGGCGAGCAGTACTTC,CASSFLGRGEQYF
few,TRBV15,16,TRBJ2-4,TRBD1,TGTGCCACCAGCAGTCCTCGCAGGGGGCTTGAAAACATTCAGTACTTC,CATSSPRRGLENIQYF
.,TRBV16,16,TRBJ2-3,.,TGTGCCAGCAGCCAATTCGGCCGGCAGGGCACAGATACGCAGTATTTT,CASSQFGRQGTDTQYF
.,TRBV11-3,17,TRBJ2-1,TRBD1,TGTGCCAGCAGCCCGCGCCTCGGACAGGGTATCCACAATGAGCAGTTCTTC,CASSPRLGQGIHNEQFF
.,TRBV5-6,12,TRBJ2-5,.,TGTGCCAGCAGCTTGGTAGAAGAGACCCAGTACTTC,CASSLVEETQYF
.,TRBV3-1/TRBV3-2,14,TRBJ2-2,.,TGTGCCAGCAGCCGGGGGGCCGTCACCGGGGAGCTGTTTTTT,CASSRGAVTGELFF
.,TRBV6-1,15,TRBJ1-2,.,TGTGCCAGCAGTGAAGTACTTACAGGGTCTTATGGCTACACCTTC,CASSEVLTGSYGYTF
.,TRBV28,12,TRBJ1-1,.,TGTGCCAGCAGTCTTCGGAACACTGAAGCTTTCTTT,CASSLRNTEAFF
.,TRBV4-2,15,TRBJ1-5,.,TGTGCCAGCAGCAGAGGGTACGGAGGGGATCAGCCCCAGCATTTT,CASSRGYGGDQPQHF
once,TRBV28,15,TRBJ1-1,TRBD1,TGTGCCAGCAGTTCCTCCGGGACAGCGAACACTGAAGCTTTCTTT,CASSSSGTANTEAFF
.,TRBV15,15,TRBJ1-1,.,TGTGCCACCAGCAGAGCCGCCAGGACGAACACTGAAGCTTTCTTT,CATSRAARTNTEAFF
.,TRBV13,19,TRBJ1-5,.,TGTGCCAGCAGCTTGAGGCGTGGAGCCGGAGTCCATAGCAATCAGCCCCAGCATTTT,CASSLRRGAGVHSNQPQHF
.,TRBV19,14,TRBJ1-2,TRBD1,TGTGCCAGTAGTCGACAGGGGGTAAACTATGGCTACACCTTC,CASSRQGVNYGYTF
.,TRBV5-1,15,TRBJ1-2,.,TGCGCCAGCAGCTCGAACTCCCCAGAAATCCATGGCTACACCTTC,CASSSNSPEIHGYTF
.,TRBV3-1/TRBV3-2,15,TRBJ2-7,.,TGTGCCAGCAGCCAAGGTCCGGGGGCAATATACGAGCAGTACTTC,CASSQGPGAIYEQYF
.,TRBV2,12,TRBJ1-5,.,TGTGCCAGCAGTGCATCTTGGGGTCCCCAGCATTTT,CASSASWGPQHF
once,TRBV5-1,13,TRBJ2-5,.,TGCGCCAGCAAACGGGACACCCAAGAGACCCAGTACTTC,CASKRDTQETQYF
.,TRBV28,14,TRBJ2-2,.,TGTGCCAGCAGTCCCTACCCGAACACCGGGGAGCTGTTTTTT,CASSPYPNTGELFF
.,TRBV7-9,15,TRBJ1-1,.,TGTGCCAGCAGCTCAAACGTCGGGATGTCCCGCGAAGCTTTCTTT,CASSSNVGMSREAFF
.,TRBV27,14,TRBJ1-2,.,TGTGCCAGCAGTTTCCGGGGGGGGGCGCATGGCTACACCTTC,CASSFRGGAHGYTF
.,TRBV9,16,TRBJ2-3,.,TGTGCCAGCAGCGCTAGGAAGGGGGACTCCACAGATACGCAGTATTTT,CASSARKGDSTDTQYF
.,TRBV29-1,15,TRBJ2-2,TRBD1,TGCAGCGTTGAAAGGGCAGGGGGCAGGACCGGGGAGCTGTTTTTT,CSVERAGGRTGELFF
.,TRBV6-5,15,TRBJ2-6,.,TGTGCCAGCAGTTACGAGGGAGCCGGGGCCAACGTCCTGACTTTC,CASSYEGAGANVLTF